This T cell receptor (beta chain) was profiled in a study of blood T cells in healthy people across ages. V lost 5 bases, J lost 7 bases, and 14 bases stayed unmatched. The CDR3 loop spans 16 amino acids. Germline-derived CDR1 and CDR2 are SEHNR and FQNEAQ (reference sequence). The authors ran a second PCR of about 7 to 11 cycles using a sample-barcoded 5' primer and a J-beta primer mix. TCRdb reanalysed the 5' RACE reads using MiXCR and keeps one entry per CDR3 protein. The sample includes over 700,000 distinct CDR3 sequences, 25% seen only once; the top ten take more than 8%. The draw of peripheral blood yielded about 9.4 milliliters from each donor. This sample was shared with a second study, whose subject was T cells of mothers and their children. From that report: Nobody spotted any persistent microchimeric T cell clones.

This chain joins TRBV7-9 and TRBJ2-7, with 10 bases identical to TRBD2. The sequence derives from a boy between 10 and 17 years old in good health. The sample was blood. The CDR3 is CASSPKSGTSVIEQYF. In nucleotides, the CDR3 is TGTGCCAGCAGCCCCAAGTCCGGGACTAGCGTCATAGAGCAGTACTTC.